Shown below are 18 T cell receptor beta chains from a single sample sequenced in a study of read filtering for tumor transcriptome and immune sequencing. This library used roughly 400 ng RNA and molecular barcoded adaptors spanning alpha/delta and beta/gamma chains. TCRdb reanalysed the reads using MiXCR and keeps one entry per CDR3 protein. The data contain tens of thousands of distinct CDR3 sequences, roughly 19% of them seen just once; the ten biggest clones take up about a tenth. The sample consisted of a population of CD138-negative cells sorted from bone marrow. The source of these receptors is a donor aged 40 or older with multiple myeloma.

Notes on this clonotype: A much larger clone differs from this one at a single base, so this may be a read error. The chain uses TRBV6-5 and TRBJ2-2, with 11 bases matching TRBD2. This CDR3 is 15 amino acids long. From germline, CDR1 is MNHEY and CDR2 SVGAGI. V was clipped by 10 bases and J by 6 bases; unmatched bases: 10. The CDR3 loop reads CAISRLAGGSGELFF. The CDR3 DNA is TGTGCCATCAGCCGCTTAGCGGGAGGGTCCGGGGAGCTGTTTTTT.

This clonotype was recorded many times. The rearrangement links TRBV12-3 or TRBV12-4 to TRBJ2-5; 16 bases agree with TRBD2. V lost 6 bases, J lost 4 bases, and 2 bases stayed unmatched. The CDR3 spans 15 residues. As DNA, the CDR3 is TGTGCCAGCAGGGGACTAGCGGGAGGGCGAGAGACCCAGTACTTC. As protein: CASRGLAGGRETQYF.

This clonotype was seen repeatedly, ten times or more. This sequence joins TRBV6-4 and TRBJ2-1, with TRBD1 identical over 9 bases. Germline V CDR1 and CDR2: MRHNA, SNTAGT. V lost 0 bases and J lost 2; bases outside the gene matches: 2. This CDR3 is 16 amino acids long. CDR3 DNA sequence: TGTGCCAGCAGTGACTCAGGACAGGGGACCTACAATGAGCAGTTCTTC. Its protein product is CASSDSGQGTYNEQFF.

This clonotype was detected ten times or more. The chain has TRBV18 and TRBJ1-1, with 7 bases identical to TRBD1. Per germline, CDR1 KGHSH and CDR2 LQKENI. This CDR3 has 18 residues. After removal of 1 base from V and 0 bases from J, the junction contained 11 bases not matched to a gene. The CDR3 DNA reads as TGTGCCAGCTCACCACTCAGGTTCCAGGGGGTGGTGAACACTGAAGCTTTCTTT. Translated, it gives CASSPLRFQGVVNTEAFF.

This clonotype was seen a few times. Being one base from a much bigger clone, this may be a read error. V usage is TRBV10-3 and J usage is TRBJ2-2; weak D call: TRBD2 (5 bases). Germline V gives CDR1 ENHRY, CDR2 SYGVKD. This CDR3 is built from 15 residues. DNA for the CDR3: TGTGCCGTCAGTGACCCTAGCAAGAACACCGGGGAGCTGTTTTTT. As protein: CAVSDPSKNTGELFF.

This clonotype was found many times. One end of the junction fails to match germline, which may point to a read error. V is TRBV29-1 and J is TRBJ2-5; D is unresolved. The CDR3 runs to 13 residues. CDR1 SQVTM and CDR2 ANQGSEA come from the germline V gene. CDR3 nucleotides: TGCAGCGTTGAGGGCCGGATCCAAGGGACCCAGTACTTC. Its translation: CSVEGRIQGTQYF.

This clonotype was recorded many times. DNA for the CDR3: TGCAGCGTGGGGGCCGGAGGCTCCTACAATGAGCAGTTCTTC. Amino acid sequence: CSVGAGGSYNEQFF. The chain joins TRBV29-1 to TRBJ2-1, with a possible D match to TRBD1 (6 bases). The V and J ends lost 6 bases and 0 bases respectively, with 12 bases between them. The germline V gene has CDR1 SQVTM and CDR2 ANQGSEA. The CDR3 length is 14 residues.

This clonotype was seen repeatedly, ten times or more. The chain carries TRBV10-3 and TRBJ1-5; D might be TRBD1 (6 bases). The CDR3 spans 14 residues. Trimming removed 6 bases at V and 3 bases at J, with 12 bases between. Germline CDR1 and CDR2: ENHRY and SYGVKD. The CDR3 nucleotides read TGTGCCATCAGGCCCACAGGGTTCAATCAGCCCCAGCATTTT. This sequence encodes CAIRPTGFNQPQHF.

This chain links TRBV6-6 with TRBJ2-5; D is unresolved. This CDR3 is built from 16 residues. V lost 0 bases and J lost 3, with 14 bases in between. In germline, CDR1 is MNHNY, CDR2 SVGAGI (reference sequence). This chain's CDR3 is CASSYSVQVSKETQYF. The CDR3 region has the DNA TGTGCCAGCAGTTACTCGGTCCAGGTCTCTAAAGAGACCCAGTACTTC.

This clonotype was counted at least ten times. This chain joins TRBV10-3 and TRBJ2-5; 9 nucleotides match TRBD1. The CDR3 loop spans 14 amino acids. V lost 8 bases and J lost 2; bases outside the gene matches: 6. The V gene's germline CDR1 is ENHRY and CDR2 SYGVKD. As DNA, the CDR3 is TGTGCCATCCGTACGGGACAGGGACAAGAGACCCAGTACTTC. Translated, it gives CAIRTGQGQETQYF.

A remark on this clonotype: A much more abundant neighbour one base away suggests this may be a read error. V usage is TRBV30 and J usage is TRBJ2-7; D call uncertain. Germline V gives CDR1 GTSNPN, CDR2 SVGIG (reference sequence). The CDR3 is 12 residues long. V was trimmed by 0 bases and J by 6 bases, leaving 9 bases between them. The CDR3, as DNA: TGTGCCTGGAGTGTGCTGGGGTGCGAGCAGTACTTC. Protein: CAWSVLGCEQYF. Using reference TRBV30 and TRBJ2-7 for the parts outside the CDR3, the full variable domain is SQTIHQWPATLVQPVGSPLSLECTVEGTSNPNLYWYRQAAGRGLQLLFYSVGIGQISSEVPQNLSASRPQDRQFILSSKKLLLSDSGFYLCAWSVLGCEQYFGPGTRLTVT.

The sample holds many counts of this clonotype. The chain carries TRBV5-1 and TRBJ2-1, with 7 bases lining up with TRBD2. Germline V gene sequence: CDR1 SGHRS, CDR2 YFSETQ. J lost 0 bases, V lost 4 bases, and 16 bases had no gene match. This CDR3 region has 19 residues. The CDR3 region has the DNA TGCGCCAGCAGCCCGGGCGATAGGACCGGGGGGAGCTCCTACAATGAGCAGTTCTTC. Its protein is CASSPGDRTGGSSYNEQFF.

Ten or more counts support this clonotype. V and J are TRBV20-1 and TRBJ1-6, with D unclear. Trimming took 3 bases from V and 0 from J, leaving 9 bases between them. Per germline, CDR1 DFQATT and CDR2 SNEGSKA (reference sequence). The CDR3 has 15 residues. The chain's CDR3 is CSASDESSYNSPLHF. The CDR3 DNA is TGCAGTGCTAGCGATGAGAGCTCCTATAATTCACCCCTCCACTTT.

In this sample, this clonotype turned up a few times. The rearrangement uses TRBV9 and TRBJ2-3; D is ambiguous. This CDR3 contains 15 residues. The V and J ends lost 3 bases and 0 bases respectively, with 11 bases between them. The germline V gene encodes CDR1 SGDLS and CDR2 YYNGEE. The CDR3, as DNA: TGTGCCAGCAGCGGCCCCCTCCTTAGCACAGATACGCAGTATTTT. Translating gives CASSGPLLSTDTQYF.

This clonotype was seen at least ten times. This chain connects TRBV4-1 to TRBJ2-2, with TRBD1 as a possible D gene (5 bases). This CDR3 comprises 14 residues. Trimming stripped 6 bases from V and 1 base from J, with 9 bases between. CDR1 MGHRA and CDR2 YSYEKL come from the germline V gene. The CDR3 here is CASRHRWNTGELFF. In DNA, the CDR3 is TGCGCCAGCAGACACAGGTGGAACACCGGGGAGCTGTTTTTT.

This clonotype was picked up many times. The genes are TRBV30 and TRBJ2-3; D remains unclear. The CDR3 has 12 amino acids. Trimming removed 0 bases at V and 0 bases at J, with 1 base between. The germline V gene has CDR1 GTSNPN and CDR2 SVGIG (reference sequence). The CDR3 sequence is CAWSVSTDTQYF. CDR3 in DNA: TGTGCCTGGAGTGTAAGCACAGATACGCAGTATTTT.

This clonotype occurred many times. CDR3 DNA: TGTGCCAGCAGCTTTGGGGGCTGGAAACCGAACACAGATACGCAGTATTTT. It codes for CASSFGGWKPNTDTQYF. V and J are TRBV7-2 and TRBJ2-3; D may be TRBD1 (6 bases). There are 17 residues in the CDR3. V dropped 3 bases and J dropped 2 bases, with 18 bases sitting between them. Germline CDR1 and CDR2: SGHTA and FQGNSA.

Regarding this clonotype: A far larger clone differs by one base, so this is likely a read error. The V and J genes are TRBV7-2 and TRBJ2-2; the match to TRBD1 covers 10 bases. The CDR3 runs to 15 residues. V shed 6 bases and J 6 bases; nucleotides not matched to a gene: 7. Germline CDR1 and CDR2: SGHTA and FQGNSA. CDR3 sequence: CASSRDRGRSGELFF. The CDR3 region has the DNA TGTGCCAGCAGTCGTGACAGGGGGCGCTCCGGGGAGCTGTTTTTT.